This T cell receptor beta chain appears in the sequencing data of a study of molecular identifiers for immune sequencing clone quantification. Study-wide results and caveats: Effector cells kept over 98% of their molecules in clones above 20 RNA copies, while naive cells kept under 1% there. Barcode-sharing identical TCR molecules could underestimate highly expanded clone sizes.

MiXCR was run by TCRdb on the PCR reads, yielding one entry per CDR3 protein. The sample lists hundreds of thousands of distinct CDR3 sequences, roughly 25% occurring once. At least ten counts were recorded for this clonotype. Its antigen is undetermined. Trimming shortened V by 3 bases and J by 1 base, and 4 bases separated the two germline ends. The length of the CDR3 is 13 residues. Germline V gene sequence: CDR1 LNHDA, CDR2 SQIVND (reference sequence). Sequencing was performed on naive CD8+ T cells from blood, with Jurkat cell RNA spiked in. The subset: FACS-sorted CD8+CD4-CCR7+CD45RA+ naive T cells. The source is a human donor in good health. Some libraries in this study had Jurkat cell RNA spiked in. The chain recombines TRBV19 with TRBJ1-5; D call uncertain. The CDR3 sequence: CASSISSNQPQHF. CDR3 DNA sequence: TGTGCCAGTAGTATTTCGAGCAATCAGCCCCAGCATTTT.